The 12 T cell receptor beta chains given below trace back to one sample, sequenced in a study of regulatory T cells in long-lasting Graves disease. Arm-PCR with iRepertoire HTBI primers amplified the CDR3 regions for these TCR beta libraries. TCRdb ran MiXCR on the multiplex PCR reads and lists one entry per CDR3 protein. Among roughly 400,000 distinct CDR3 sequences, around 20% were seen once, and the ten largest hold approximately 14%. Time point indicated: persistent/refractory GD, antithyroid drugs over 5 years with positive TRAb. PBMCs provided the RNA from which the TCR library was made. Material: peripheral blood mononuclear cells (PBMCs), obtained when the disease was refractory, from a patient treated with antithyroid drugs. The source of these receptors is a female donor with Graves disease.

There are many counts of this clonotype. The chain carries TRBV2 and TRBJ1-2; D might be TRBD1 (5 bases). V lost 5 bases, J lost 3 bases, and 13 bases lay in between. This CDR3 contains 14 residues. Germline V gene lookup returns CDR1 SNHLY and CDR2 FYNNEI. The CDR3 DNA reads TGTGCCAGCAGTAGACAGTCTGGCGACTATGGCTACACCTTC. Protein sequence: CASSRQSGDYGYTF.

At least ten counts were recorded for this clonotype. The V gene is TRBV20-1, the J gene TRBJ2-5; 8 bases fit TRBD2. Per the germline V gene, CDR1 is DFQATT and CDR2 is SNEGSKA (reference sequence). The junction had 7 bases not matched to a gene; V was cut back by 0 bases and J by 4 bases. CDR3 size: 15 residues. The CDR3, as DNA: TGCAGTGCTAGAGATCAGCGGGAGTCCATAGAGACCCAGTACTTC. It specifies CSARDQRESIETQYF.

Ten or more counts support this clonotype. This chain connects TRBV7-3 to TRBJ2-7; 11 bases map to TRBD1. The CDR3 contains 15 residues. Trimming removed 5 bases from V and 4 bases from J; junction bases left unmatched: 7. CDR1 and CDR2 from the germline V gene are SGHTA and FQGTGA. The chain's CDR3 is CASSLGTGGLYEQYF. The CDR3 DNA follows: TGTGCCAGCAGCCTCGGGACAGGGGGGCTTTACGAGCAGTACTTC.

The sample holds a few counts of this clonotype. The gene calls are TRBV5-6 and TRBJ2-7; D may correspond to TRBD1 or TRBD2 (5 bases each). The CDR3 consists of 14 residues. Germline V gives CDR1 SGHDT, CDR2 YYEEEE. With 1 base removed from V and 5 bases from J, the gap between germline ends came to 13 bases. The CDR3 region is CASSLWDGRHEQYF. CDR3 sequence (DNA): TGTGCCAGCAGCTTGTGGGACGGGCGTCACGAGCAGTACTTC.

This chain joins TRBV7-3 and TRBJ2-1; no clear D. V dropped 5 bases and J dropped 2 bases, with 7 bases sitting between them. The CDR3 contains 13 residues. Per germline, CDR1 SGHTA and CDR2 FQGTGA. DNA for the CDR3: TGTGCCAGCAGCGCTAGTACCTACAATGAGCAGTTCTTC. Amino acids: CASSASTYNEQFF.

This clonotype has a count of ten or more. V is TRBV2 and J is TRBJ1-2, with D unclear. Trimming pared 8 bases from V and 2 bases from J, leaving 9 bases between. Germline V gene lookup returns CDR1 SNHLY and CDR2 FYNNEI. The CDR3 is 12 residues long. The CDR3 loop reads CASLGPNYGYTF. The CDR3 nucleotides read TGTGCCAGCCTTGGACCAAACTATGGCTACACCTTC.

The chain combines TRBV10-3 with TRBJ2-3; 11 bases are a match to TRBD2. The germline V gene has CDR1 ENHRY and CDR2 SYGVKD. The length of the CDR3 is 16 residues. The J segment lost 6 bases and the V segment lost 6 bases, leaving 11 bases of the junction unmatched. The CDR3 region is CAIRDPTSGSGDTQYF. The CDR3 DNA reads as TGTGCCATCAGAGACCCCACTAGCGGGAGTGGCGATACGCAGTATTTT.

This clonotype was recorded many times. The J gene is TRBJ1-2, the V gene TRBV20-1; 9 nucleotides line up with TRBD1. Germline CDR1 reads DFQATT; CDR2 reads SNEGSKA (reference sequence). The CDR3 contains 13 residues. The trim removed 5 bases at V and 7 bases at J, leaving 8 bases unmatched. The CDR3 reads CSAPRDREFGYTF. The CDR3, as DNA: TGCAGTGCTCCCCGGGACAGGGAGTTTGGCTACACCTTC.

This clonotype was counted a few times. In DNA, the CDR3 is TGTGCCAGTAGGCGTTTCGGGCAGTACGGCTATGGCTACACCTTC. As protein: CASRRFGQYGYGYTF. V is TRBV19 and J is TRBJ1-2, with D uncertain. The CDR3 loop spans 15 amino acids. Trimming cost V 6 bases and J 4 bases, with 18 bases left between them. Germline V gene lookup returns CDR1 LNHDA and CDR2 SQIVND (reference sequence).

This clonotype was observed at least ten times. This chain links TRBV6-5 with TRBJ1-3; D remains unclear. The CDR3 is 15 amino acids. In germline, CDR1 is MNHEY, CDR2 SVGAGI. Trimming shortened V by 4 bases and J by 0 bases, and 10 bases separated the two germline ends. For the CDR3, the DNA is TGTGCCAGCAGTTCCCTTCCAAGCTCTGGAAACACCATATATTTT. Its protein product is CASSSLPSSGNTIYF.

This clonotype was detected ten times or more. V gene TRBV6-2 or TRBV6-3 combines with J gene TRBJ1-6, with 7 positions matching TRBD1. Germline CDR1 MNHEY, CDR2 SVGEGT. J lost 8 bases, V lost 8 bases, and 6 bases had no gene match. This CDR3 comprises 13 residues. The CDR3 nucleotides read TGTGCCAGCTCCAGGGGGTGGGATTCACCCCTCCACTTT. Translation gives CASSRGWDSPLHF.

This clonotype was found a few times. A single base separates this from a much larger clone, so it may be a read error. This sequence joins TRBV28 and TRBJ2-7, with D tentatively TRBD1 (6 bases). V dropped 4 bases and J dropped 9 bases, with 19 bases sitting between them. CDR3 length: 14 amino acids. Germline loops: CDR1 MDHEN, CDR2 SYDVKM. This CDR3 reads CASSSQWTVGPQYF. The CDR3 nucleotides are TGTGCCAGCAGTTCCCAGTGGACAGTCGGTCCGCAGTACTTC.